This T cell receptor beta chain emerged from a study of OX40 agonist ivuxolimab in advanced cancers. Whole-study context: Dose-escalation patients were diagnosed with hepatocellular carcinoma, melanoma, renal cell cancer or head and neck cancer. Males comprised around 78% of the group, whose mean age was about 62 years (range 23 to 79). Prior therapy, whether anti-PD-1, anti-PD-L1 or anti-CTLA-4, was allowed, and 40% had some.

Germline loops: CDR1 LNHDA, CDR2 SQIVND (reference sequence). Trimming took off 1 base at V and 8 bases at J, with 17 bases between the two ends. The CDR3 spans 15 residues. Study findings and constraints: Among T cells, CD8+ cells averaged more expanded clones than CD4+ cells.

Sequencing used immunoSEQ multiplex PCR; TCRdb keeps in-frame clones, though not all of them. The sample yields some 58,000 clones, approximately 91% seen once. As regards this clone: Its antigen is not known.

The chain links TRBV19 to TRBJ1-2; D is unresolved. The receptor was derived from an adult with an advanced solid tumor such as melanoma, head and neck, liver or kidney cancer. The sequencing here drew on CD4+ or CD8+ T cells sorted from blood, taken in a trial of the OX40 agonist ivuxolimab. In nucleotides, the CDR3 is TGTGCCAGTAGTATAGTCCCCTTTAGCCCGAGAGGCTACACCTTC. Translated, it gives CASSIVPFSPRGYTF.